This T cell receptor (beta chain) was recovered during a study of T-cell reconstitution after alpha-beta-depleted transplantation in children. Preparation of the TCRbeta library used unique molecular identifiers. Each CDR3 protein gets one entry after TCRdb re-called the PCR reads with MiXCR. The data contain about 400,000 distinct CDR3 sequences, about a fifth of them seen just once; the ten biggest clones take up over 3.5%. This clonotype was counted many times. V lost 3 bases, J lost 7 bases, and 4 bases stayed unmatched. The CDR3 covers 13 residues. The V gene's germline CDR1 is MNHEY and CDR2 SMNVEV (reference sequence).

This specimen consisted of PBMCs from the stem cell graft donor, obtained from the stem cell graft. This clonotype originated in a human donor who donated a stem cell graft to a child with acute myeloid leukemia. The chain employs TRBV27 and TRBJ2-3; 7 positions match TRBD2. For the CDR3, the DNA is TGTGCCAGCAGTTTCGGGCGGGAGTATACGCAGTATTTT. It specifies CASSFGREYTQYF.